This TCR beta chain was sequenced during a study of control samples from healthy donors and cancer patients. Measured with immunoSEQ multiplex PCR; TCRdb has only the in-frame clones, and not every one. This table holds about 22,000 clones, 65% to 90% found once. The CDR3 runs 15 residues. V lost 4 bases and J 4 bases, leaving 13 bases between the germline ends. Germline loops: CDR1 MNHNY, CDR2 SVGAGI (reference sequence). The chain joins TRBV6-6 to TRBJ2-2; tentatively, D is TRBD2 (6 bases). This receptor was obtained from a man in his sixties with head and neck cancer. The sample taken for sequencing was PBMCs. The CDR3 here is CASSLADAGTGELFF. DNA for the CDR3: TGTGCCAGCAGTTTAGCGGATGCGGGCACCGGGGAGCTGTTTTTT.